This TCR beta chain was recorded in a study of blood T cell repertoires in COVID-19. Study summary: Acute-phase and convalescent COVID-19 samples originated in the United States, Italy and Spain.

The CDR3 has 15 amino acids. Trimming cost V 7 bases and J 4 bases; bases outside gene matches: 10. Per germline, CDR1 SGHTA and CDR2 FQGNSA. In the study's own analysis: Estimates of nucleated cell counts were drawn from the amplification of reference gene primers. The protocol was immunoSEQ multiplex PCR, while the TCRdb copy is restricted to in-frame clones and leaves out a portion. D and trimming come from the DNA, and the V and J calls and clone size come from that table. The sample holds some 150,000 clones, more than 75% seen once. The sequence was collected from a human donor with acute or convalescent COVID-19. The donor label of this sample is uncertain. Sequencing input: peripheral blood. The rearrangement links TRBV7-2 to TRBJ2-1; 7 positions match TRBD2. CDR3 residues: CASKISWEGYNEQFF. The DNA for the CDR3 is TGTGCCAGCAAAATTTCATGGGAGGGGTACAATGAGCAGTTCTTC.